Included here is one TCR beta chain sequence, with context. Its specificity is not known. The PCR made use of 60 Vbeta and 13 Jbeta primers. Measured with immunoSEQ multiplex PCR; TCRdb has only the in-frame clones, and not every one. The specimen's table records some 56,000 clones. The data stem from a study of cytomegalovirus exposure and HLA in healthy donors. Study overall: Previous work identified 90 million to 130 million unique TCR beta sequences from 150 million to 200 million T cells.

CDR3 length: 15 residues. Trimming cost V 4 bases and J 7 bases; bases outside gene matches: 9. Germline CDR1 and CDR2: MGHRA and YSYEKL. Findings and caveats of the study: Relative to equally common others, HLA-associated TCR beta chains showed greater clonal expansion in a later analysis. Sequencing probably produced one cluster of sequence variants that were highly shared. In an earlier analysis, most TCR beta V segments were productive about 90% or about 30% of the time.

The receptor was derived from a woman younger than 45 in good health and CMV-seropositive. The sequenced sample was PBMCs. The chain links TRBV4-1 to TRBJ2-1, with TRBD1 identical over 8 bases. CDR3 DNA: TGCGCCAGCAGCCTTGGACAGGGAGCTTTGAATGAGCAGTTCTTC. Its translation is CASSLGQGALNEQFF.